The following is a TCR beta chain sequence with its context. Its specificity is not known. In the same sample, other DNA sequences code for this CDR3. The CDR3 covers 14 residues. The V gene lost 1 base and the J gene lost 2 bases, with 6 bases spanning the gap. Germline V gives CDR1 SEHNR, CDR2 FQNEAQ (reference sequence). The data stem from a study of cytomegalovirus exposure and HLA in healthy donors. Study conclusions and caveats: A few CMV-associated chains proved CMV antigen-specific in vitro. Earlier findings revealed that most TCR beta V segments proved productive either about 90% or about 30% of the time.

With 60 Vbeta and 13 Jbeta primers, the PCR was carried out. Libraries were prepared by immunoSEQ multiplex PCR; TCRdb keeps only in-frame clonotypes and omits some of them. This table holds some 150,000 clones, around 86% found once. The TCR sequence derives from a woman aged 30 to 39 in good health and CMV-seronegative. The source material was PBMCs. The chain combines TRBV7-9 with TRBJ1-5, with D unresolved. Here the CDR3 DNA reads TGTGCCAGCAGCTTAGGTACAGGCAATCAGCCCCAGCATTTT. This codes for CASSLGTGNQPQHF. The whole variable domain, filled in from reference TRBV7-9 and TRBJ1-5, reads DTGVSQNPRHKITKRGQNVTFRCDPISEHNRLYWYRQTLGQGPEFLTYFQNEAQLEKSRLLSDRFSAERPKGSFSTLEIQRTEQGDSAMYLCASSLGTGNQPQHFGDGTRLSIL.